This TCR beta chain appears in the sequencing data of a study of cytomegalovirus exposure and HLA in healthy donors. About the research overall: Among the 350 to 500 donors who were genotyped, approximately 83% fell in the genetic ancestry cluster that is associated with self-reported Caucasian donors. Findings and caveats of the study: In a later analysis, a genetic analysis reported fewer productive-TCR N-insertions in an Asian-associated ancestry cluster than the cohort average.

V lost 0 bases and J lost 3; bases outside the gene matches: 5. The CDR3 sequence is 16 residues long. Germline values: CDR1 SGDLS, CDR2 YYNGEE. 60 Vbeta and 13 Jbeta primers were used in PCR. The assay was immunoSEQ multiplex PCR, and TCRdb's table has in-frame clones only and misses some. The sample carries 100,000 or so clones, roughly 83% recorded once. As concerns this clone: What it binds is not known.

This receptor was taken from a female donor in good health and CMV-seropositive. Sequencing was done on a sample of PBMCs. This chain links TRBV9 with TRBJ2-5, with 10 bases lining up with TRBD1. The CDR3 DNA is TGTGCCAGCAGCGTAGGAGGGACAGGGGTGGAAGAGACCCAGTACTTC. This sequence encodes CASSVGGTGVEETQYF.